This TCR beta chain was sequenced for a study of blood T cell repertoires in COVID-19 (dated by TCRdb to the early 2020s). Concerning the study at large: Collaborator samples came from the United States, Italy and Spain and covered acute and convalescent phases of COVID-19. Where available, HLA class I and class II types were taken from metadata supplied by the sample provider and were not determined by assay-based typing. Samples were obtained from the ongoing ImmuneRACE study (first 160 participants) and from some 1,200 subjects provided by 6 global collaborators. The repertoires were released in a freely available public database intended as a resource for research on the immune response to SARS-CoV-2. Nearly every sample came with metadata listing a de-identified subject ID, COVID-19 status, age in years and sex. The prospective study material was composed of cDNA or gDNA derived from T cells, B-cell-depleted T cells, or PBMCs. The dataset comprised deeply sampled blood TCRbeta repertoires from subjects exposed to, actively infected with, or recovered from COVID-19. Results the study describes overall, beyond this receptor: The quantity of clinical and demographic metadata differed by source and by participant and was supplied without curation.

About this clone itself: Its antigen remains undetermined. Qualities for individual bases were not recorded, and no much larger clone is one base off.

Whole blood was collected in K2EDTA tubes by collaborating institutions according to the institutions' own protocols. For TCRbeta analysis, collaborators shipped samples as frozen whole blood, isolated PBMCs, or DNA extracted from either of those sample types. The CDR3 runs 13 residues from the cysteine to the phenylalanine. The sequence is cut down to CDR3 DNA, 39 bases in frame from base 1. Trimming accounts for 7 bases at V and 10 bases at J, while the number of junction bases matched to no gene is 9. The immunoSEQ Assay, a bias-controlled multiplex PCR, was used to amplify TCRbeta CDR3 regions from genomic DNA. In the source study's methods: Nucleated cell counts per sample were estimated from amplification of reference gene primers within the assay. To quantify the absolute abundance of each unique TCRbeta CDR3 rearrangement, sequence reads were collapsed and filtered. For each sample, productive Simpson clonality was calculated as the square root of Simpson's diversity index across productive rearrangements. Not all clones reach the TCRdb copy of this immuneACCESS table, which keeps in-frame sequences only. Checked studies attribute under half of the gap to unresolved V genes and leave the rest unexplained. For V, J and clone size, that table is used; D and trimming come from the DNA. The sample profile shows 400,000 to 550,000 clones; around 89% of them were found once. The top ten hold approximately 4.3% of the sample.

Sequencing used peripheral blood. This receptor was obtained from a woman in her twenties or thirties with acute or convalescent COVID-19. The chain is made from TRBV12-3 or TRBV12-4 and TRBJ2-1, with 8 bases matching TRBD2. The bases read TGTGCCAGCACCAAAGGGGCGGGGGGCGAGCAGTTCTTC. Its protein reads: CASTKGAGGEQFF.